The entry below gives a single TCR beta chain sequence along with its context. The sample is drawn from a study of blood T cell repertoires in COVID-19. About the study: COVID-19 samples, acute and convalescent, were from the United States, Italy and Spain. PBMCs, B-cell-depleted T cells, or T cells provided the cDNA or gDNA that made up the material.

Authors' data handling: Amplification from reference gene primers served as the basis for estimated nucleated cell counts. Repertoires were generated with immunoSEQ multiplex PCR, while TCRdb's copy carries only in-frame clones and drops some. The V and J calls and the clone size are those of that table, but D and trimming were determined from the DNA. Counted here are fewer than 200,000 clones, approximately 84% occurring once; the ten biggest clones make up 8.3%. CDR3 length equals 17 residues. With 3 bases clipped from V and 0 bases from J, the junction kept 7 bases outside the gene matches. Germline V gene data show CDR1 as KGHDR and CDR2 as SFDVKD. During active infection, Seattle patients enrolled and were then monitored through disease.

Sequenced material: peripheral blood. This chain joins TRBV24-1 and TRBJ2-3, with 8 nucleotides matching TRBD1. The sequence came from an older woman with COVID-19, enrolled during active disease. The CDR3 region is CATSDPRTGLSTDTQYF. The DNA for the CDR3 is TGTGCCACCAGTGATCCCCGGACAGGGCTTAGCACAGATACGCAGTATTTT.